This TCR beta chain comes out of a study of somatic mutations in cytotoxic T cells in rheumatoid arthritis. Across the study: Some V beta antibody-stained T-cell populations were flow-sorted at nearly 100% purity, including V beta1+ cells sequenced for TCRB.

Regarding this clone: The antigen is unknown. A junction end diverges from the germline sequence, so it may reflect a read error.

Data came from immunoSEQ multiplex PCR; TCRdb stores just in-frame clones and leaves some out. The table shows 9,900 or so clones, with roughly 80% occurring only once. The CDR3 loop spans 19 amino acids. Germline CDR1 reads SGHRS; CDR2 reads YFSETQ. Study observations and caveats: The CD8+ clonality of rheumatoid arthritis patients increased with age, whereas that of healthy controls did not. In the expanded CD8+ clones, the antigen targets remained unknown. Within 8 of 65 patients, the single biggest CD8+ clone made up more than 20% of CD8+ cells.

The rearrangement uses TRBV5-1 and TRBJ2-4, with D perhaps assigned TRBD1 or TRBD2 (5 bases each). This sequence was found in an adult with rheumatoid arthritis. The sample taken for sequencing was CD8+ T cells sorted from blood. The CDR3 protein is CASSLGTGWDTLAKNIQYF. CDR3 nucleotides: TGCGCCAGCAGTTTGGGGACCGGGTGGGATACCTTAGCCAAAAACATTCAGTACTTC. Full variable domain (rest looked up from reference TRBV5-1 and TRBJ2-4): KAGVTQTPRYLIKTRGQQVTLSCSPISGHRSVSWYQQTPGQGLQFLFEYFSETQRNKGNFPGRFSGRQFSNSRSEMNVSTLELGDSALYLCASSLGTGWDTLAKNIQYFGAGTRLSVL.